Each of the 8 T cell receptor beta chains below was sequenced from the same sample in a study of T cell changes during pregnancy in multiple sclerosis. Measured with immunoSEQ multiplex PCR; TCRdb has only the in-frame clones, and not every one. This repertoire shows 55,000 or so clones, around 92% found once; its top ten account for about 0.6%. The input for sequencing was CD4+ T cells from peripheral blood mononuclear cells, taken after pregnancy. The receptors were gathered from a female donor with multiple sclerosis, enrolled in a pregnancy study.

V is TRBV5-4 and J is TRBJ1-1; tentatively, D is TRBD1 (5 bases). CDR3 length: 15 residues. Germline CDR1 reads SGHNT; CDR2 reads YYREEE (reference sequence). With 0 bases removed from V and 1 base from J, the gap between germline ends came to 10 bases. In DNA, the CDR3 is TGTGCCAGCAGCTTGGGGGGCAACCGGAACACTGAAGCTTTCTTT. It encodes CASSLGGNRNTEAFF.

The chain has TRBV5-6 and TRBJ1-2; D not resolved. CDR3 length: 13 amino acids. Trimming removed 4 bases from V and 6 bases from J, with 13 bases in between. CDR1 is SGHDT, CDR2 YYEEEE, per germline. CDR3 residues: CASSRLRSHGYTF. In DNA form, the CDR3 reads TGTGCCAGCAGCAGATTGAGGTCCCATGGCTACACCTTC. The full variable domain, with the rest looked up from reference TRBV5-6 and TRBJ1-2, is DAGVTQSPTHLIKTRGQQVTLRCSPKSGHDTVSWYQQALGQGPQFIFQYYEEEERQRGNFPDRFSGHQFPNYSSELNVNALLLGDSALYLCASSRLRSHGYTFGSGTRLTVV.

This clone was found a few times. The rearrangement links TRBV19 to TRBJ1-6; 7 nucleotides line up with TRBD1. CDR3 length: 17 residues. Per germline, CDR1 LNHDA and CDR2 SQIVND (reference sequence). Germline trimming cut 4 bases from V and 5 bases from J; bases unmatched to any gene: 11. The DNA for the CDR3 is TGTGCCAGTAGTACAATACCCGGGACAGCCAATAATTCACCCCTCCACTTT. Amino acids: CASSTIPGTANNSPLHF.

The chain recombines TRBV10-3 with TRBJ1-2; 8 bases are shared with TRBD1. The CDR3 is 16 amino acids. Losses at the gene ends were 0 bases for V and 5 bases for J; bases not matched to a gene: 8. CDR1 is ENHRY, CDR2 SYGVKD, per germline. The CDR3 DNA is TGTGCCATCAGTGAGTCGAACCTGAGACAGGGGTATGGCTACACCTTC. It codes for CAISESNLRQGYGYTF.

This clone is a singleton in its sample. The chain recombines TRBV9 with TRBJ2-5; a possible D gene is TRBD1 (6 bases). The CDR3 runs to 15 residues. CDR1 and CDR2 from the germline V gene are SGDLS and YYNGEE. The ends were cut back, 0 bases at V and 2 bases at J, with 11 bases in the middle. This chain's CDR3 is CASSVGRTVQETQYF. The CDR3 bases are TGTGCCAGCAGCGTAGGGAGGACAGTACAAGAGACCCAGTACTTC.

The chain recombines TRBV19 with TRBJ1-4, with 9 bases fitting TRBD1. After removal of 6 bases from V and 7 bases from J, the junction contained 6 bases not matched to a gene. The CDR3 covers 14 residues. Germline V gene lookup returns CDR1 LNHDA and CDR2 SQIVND (reference sequence). DNA of the CDR3: TGTGCCAGTAGACTGGGACAGGGAGGTGAAAAACTGTTTTTT. This translates into CASRLGQGGEKLFF. Complete variable domain (other parts from reference TRBV19 and TRBJ1-4): DGGITQSPKYLFRKEGQNVTLSCEQNLNHDAMYWYRQDPGQGLRLIYYSQIVNDFQKGDIAEGYSVSREKKESFPLTVTSAQKNPTAFYLCASRLGQGGEKLFFGSGTQLSVL.

The chain recombines TRBV11-3 with TRBJ2-3, with D possibly being TRBD1 (5 bases). This CDR3 is built from 15 residues. The V end was cut by 4 bases, the J end by 4 bases, with 15 bases between. The V gene's germline CDR1 is SGHNT and CDR2 YENEEA. The CDR3 sequence is CASSYDGLGADTQYF. The CDR3 nucleotides are TGTGCCAGCAGCTACGACGGTCTAGGGGCAGATACGCAGTATTTT.

The chain has TRBV7-3 and TRBJ1-1, with D unresolved. Trimming removed 7 bases from V and 5 bases from J, with 17 bases in between. Germline CDR1 is SGHTA and CDR2 is FQGTGA. The CDR3 spans 14 residues. CDR3 sequence: CASKLKAGLTEAFF. In DNA form, the CDR3 reads TGTGCCAGCAAACTAAAGGCGGGGTTGACTGAAGCTTTCTTT.